This TCR beta chain came from a study of OX40 agonist ivuxolimab in advanced cancers. General notes on the study: Ivuxolimab was a fully human IgG2 agonistic monoclonal antibody targeting the costimulatory receptor OX40 (CD134). Intravenous ivuxolimab was administered to patients every 2 weeks at six dose levels: 0.01, 0.1, 0.3, 1.5, 3 and 10 mg/kg. Among the 50 to 55 dose-escalation patients, around 20 had hepatocellular carcinoma, 15 or so melanoma, 9 renal cell carcinoma and 9 head and neck cancer. In the dose-escalation cohort, 82.7% of patients were male, and the mean age was approximately 60 years, with a range of roughly 20 to 80. Prior anti-PD-1, anti-PD-L1 or anti-CTLA-4 therapy was permitted, and 30% to 45% of dose-escalation patients had received checkpoint inhibitors. Partial responses occurred in three dose-escalation patients, of whom one had hepatocellular carcinoma and two had cutaneous melanoma. Peripheral TCRbeta sequencing aimed to test whether ivuxolimab altered TCR sequence diversity and caused clonal T-cell expansion. The paper describes the monotherapy dose-escalation part (N ≈ 51 patients) of the phase I trial of ivuxolimab. What the study reported, not specific to this receptor: Antigen specificity was not determined for the clonally expanded peripheral T cells. On average, CD8+ T cells showed more expanded clones than CD4+ T cells after ivuxolimab. Partial responders in the 0.1-3.0 mg/kg groups had among the lowest normalized peripheral clonal expansion, especially among CD8+ T cells. Low levels of normalized T-cell clonal expansion were also seen in some patients who did not respond. At doses of 0.1 to 3.0 mg/kg, clonal expansion of both CD4+ and CD8+ T cells in blood was seen between baseline and week 6.

Genomic DNA was isolated from the sorted cells so that the TCRbeta CDR3 region could be sequenced. The immunoSEQ Assay was used for sequencing of TCRbeta CDR3 regions. Not all clones reach the TCRdb copy of this immuneACCESS table, which keeps in-frame sequences only. Checked studies attribute under half of the gap to unresolved V genes and leave the rest unexplained. This sample holds roughly 13,000 clones; over 85% were observed only once. Of the sample, 20% to 25% is held by the ten largest clones. With respect to this clone: This receptor's antigen is unknown. No base quality values were provided; no much bigger clone lies one nucleotide off.

The CDR3 sequence holds 16 residues, the cysteine and phenylalanine included. Here the CDR3 DNA is all that survives: 48 bases in frame from base 1. V is trimmed back by 1 base and J by 3 bases, and the junction contains 3 bases that no gene match accounts for. CDR1 and CDR2 were assigned from the germline V gene as SGHTA and FQGTGA. The trial excluded patients who had a history of autoimmune disease or were on systemic immunosuppression. Peripheral blood for TCR sequencing was collected from all dose cohorts at baseline, on cycle 4 day 1, and on cycle 7 day 1. Samples came from an open-label, multicenter, first-in-human phase I dose-escalation trial of ivuxolimab. Adults with locally advanced or metastatic melanoma, renal cell carcinoma, hepatocellular carcinoma or head and neck squamous cell carcinoma were enrolled in the trial. Before TCR sequencing, CD4+ T cells and CD8+ T cells from peripheral blood were sorted into separate populations.

The sequencing used CD4+ or CD8+ T cells sorted from blood, collected in a trial of the OX40 agonist ivuxolimab. The receptor comes from an adult with an advanced solid tumor such as melanoma, head and neck, liver or kidney cancer. The V and J segments used are TRBV7-3 and TRBJ2-3, with 11 bases in between that match TRBD2. The CDR3 in this case is CASSLSLAGGTDTQYF. The DNA reads as follows: TGTGCCAGCAGCTTAAGCCTAGCGGGGGGAACAGATACGCAGTATTTT.